This is a list of T cell receptor beta chains from one sample in a study of T cell responses to AZD1222 COVID-19 vaccine. The assay was immunoSEQ multiplex PCR, and TCRdb's table has in-frame clones only and misses some. Here the sample spans 110,000 to 150,000 clones, 85% to 90% being singletons. Source: peripheral blood, taken on day 0 of AZD1222 vaccination. These receptors originate from an adult in good health. The CDR3 runs from the conserved cysteine through the conserved F or W. The D gene is left open where the match is weak. Expanded clones get a size class; other rows say once, few or many, or leave the size out.

V gene: TRBV10-3
J gene: TRBJ2-7
clone size: NA
D gene: NA
CDR3 DNA: TGTGCCATCAGCGCCATTAATAGCGGCACCTACGAGCAGTACTTC
CDR3 protein: CAISAINSGTYEQYF

V gene: TRBV7-3
J gene: TRBJ2-1
clone size: NA
D gene: TRBD2
CDR3 DNA: TGTGCCAGCACCACCCCGGGGGGTGAGCAGTTCTTC
CDR3 protein: CASTTPGGEQFF

V gene: TRBV6-1
J gene: TRBJ1-6
clone size: NA
D gene: NA
CDR3 DNA: TGTGCCAGCAGTGAACTGGGCAGGACGGATTCACCCCTCCACTTT
CDR3 protein: CASSELGRTDSPLHF

V gene: TRBV2
J gene: TRBJ2-6
clone size: NA
D gene: TRBD1
CDR3 DNA: TGTGCCAGCAGTCGGGACAGGGTCTCGGCTGGGGCCAACGTCCTGACTTTC
CDR3 protein: CASSRDRVSAGANVLTF

V gene: TRBV7-3
J gene: TRBJ2-1
clone size: NA
D gene: NA
CDR3 DNA: TGTGCCAGCAGCCGTCTGGCTAGGGATGAGCAGTTCTTC
CDR3 protein: CASSRLARDEQFF

V gene: TRBV27
J gene: TRBJ2-4
clone size: NA
D gene: NA
CDR3 DNA: TGTGCCAGCGGGCTAGTGTGGGATGGCAAAAACATTCAGTACTTC
CDR3 protein: CASGLVWDGKNIQYF

V gene: TRBV10-1
J gene: TRBJ2-1
clone size: once
D gene: TRBD2
CDR3 DNA: TGCGCCAGCAGTGTTCGCCTAGCGGGAGGAACTACCTACAATGAGCAGTTCTTC
CDR3 protein: CASSVRLAGGTTYNEQFF

V gene: TRBV2
J gene: TRBJ2-7
clone size: NA
D gene: NA
CDR3 DNA: TGTGCCAGCAGTGAAGGATGGGCGGGCCCATCCTACGAGCAGTACTTC
CDR3 protein: CASSEGWAGPSYEQYF

V gene: TRBV24-1
J gene: TRBJ2-7
clone size: NA
D gene: NA
CDR3 DNA: TGTGCCACCAGTGATTTACGGCAGGGGAGCGAGCAGTACTTC
CDR3 protein: CATSDLRQGSEQYF

V gene: TRBV7-2
J gene: TRBJ1-2
clone size: NA
D gene: NA
CDR3 DNA: TGTGCCAGCAGCTTAGCAGTCTTCTATGGCTACACCTTC
CDR3 protein: CASSLAVFYGYTF

V gene: TRBV7-8
J gene: TRBJ1-2
clone size: NA
D gene: TRBD1
CDR3 DNA: TGTGCCAGCAGCCCGGGGGGACAGGGATTCTATGGCTACACCTTC
CDR3 protein: CASSPGGQGFYGYTF

V gene: TRBV9
J gene: TRBJ2-3
clone size: NA
D gene: NA
CDR3 DNA: TGTGCCAGCAGCGTAGTGGCAGGGAGTTATTCTAGCACAGATACGCAGTATTTT
CDR3 protein: CASSVVAGSYSSTDTQYF

V gene: TRBV2
J gene: TRBJ1-1
clone size: NA
D gene: NA
CDR3 DNA: TGTGCCAGCAGGGGCCTTGCGGGCGAAGCTTTCTTT
CDR3 protein: CASRGLAGEAFF

V gene: TRBV28
J gene: TRBJ2-7
clone size: once
D gene: NA
CDR3 DNA: TGTGCCAGCGGGAGCTCCTACGAGCAGTACTTC
CDR3 protein: CASGSSYEQYF

V gene: TRBV9
J gene: TRBJ2-7
clone size: NA
D gene: NA
CDR3 DNA: TGTGCCAGCGCTTCGACAGCTGGCGAGCAGTACTTC
CDR3 protein: CASASTAGEQYF

V gene: TRBV12-3/TRBV12-4
J gene: TRBJ1-2
clone size: NA
D gene: TRBD1
CDR3 DNA: TGTGCCAGCAGACGCGGGACAGGGCTTGGCTACACCTTC
CDR3 protein: CASRRGTGLGYTF

V gene: TRBV4-1
J gene: TRBJ1-1
clone size: NA
D gene: TRBD1
CDR3 DNA: TGCGCCAGCAGCCAGCCACCCCTTAGACAGGGGGACACTGAAGCTTTCTTT
CDR3 protein: CASSQPPLRQGDTEAFF

V gene: TRBV28
J gene: TRBJ1-5
clone size: NA
D gene: TRBD1
CDR3 DNA: TGTGCCAGCAGTTCCGGGACAGGGGGACAGAGGCCCCAGCATTTT
CDR3 protein: CASSSGTGGQRPQHF

V gene: TRBV18
J gene: TRBJ1-1
clone size: NA
D gene: TRBD1
CDR3 DNA: TGTGCCAGCTCACCGAGAGGGACAGGGAAATTGGACACTGAAGCTTTCTTT
CDR3 protein: CASSPRGTGKLDTEAFF

V gene: TRBV6-1
J gene: TRBJ1-2
clone size: NA
D gene: NA
CDR3 DNA: TGTGCCAGCAGTGAATGGGGCGGGGGAGCTAACTATGGCTACACCTTC
CDR3 protein: CASSEWGGGANYGYTF

V gene: TRBV5-1
J gene: TRBJ2-3
clone size: NA
D gene: TRBD2
CDR3 DNA: TGCGCCAGCAGCAATAGGACTAGCGGGTGGGTTCGTTTAAGCACAGATACGCAGTATTTT
CDR3 protein: CASSNRTSGWVRLSTDTQYF

V gene: TRBV2
J gene: TRBJ2-4
clone size: NA
D gene: TRBD1
CDR3 DNA: TGTGCCAGCAGTCCTCGACAGGGGGACATTCAGTACTTC
CDR3 protein: CASSPRQGDIQYF